This T cell receptor beta chain was sequenced during a study of cytomegalovirus exposure and HLA in healthy donors. This PCR relied on a set of 60 Vbeta primers and 13 Jbeta primers. The assay was immunoSEQ multiplex PCR, and TCRdb's table has in-frame clones only and misses some. Counted here are approximately 85,000 clones, less than 65% occurring once; the ten biggest clones make up approximately 5.8%. Per the germline V gene, CDR1 is LGHNT and CDR2 is FRNRAP. The CDR3 totals 14 residues. Trimming left V 5 bases short and J 3 bases short, with 13 bases between. General study points: An ancestry cluster, one associated with Asian ancestry, reportedly showed fewer N-insertions than the approximately 650-donor mean in a later analysis. V- and J-gene trimming in TCR beta was tied to a missense DCLRE1C variant by an analysis performed later.

Concerning this clone: The antigen is undetermined.

The chain employs TRBV12-5 and TRBJ1-1; D perhaps matches TRBD1 (6 bases). The origin of this receptor is a woman aged 25 to 39 in good health and CMV-seropositive. The sample was PBMCs. The CDR3 protein is CASGPEGGYTEAFF. CDR3 in DNA: TGTGCTAGTGGTCCGGAGGGGGGGTACACTGAAGCTTTCTTT.